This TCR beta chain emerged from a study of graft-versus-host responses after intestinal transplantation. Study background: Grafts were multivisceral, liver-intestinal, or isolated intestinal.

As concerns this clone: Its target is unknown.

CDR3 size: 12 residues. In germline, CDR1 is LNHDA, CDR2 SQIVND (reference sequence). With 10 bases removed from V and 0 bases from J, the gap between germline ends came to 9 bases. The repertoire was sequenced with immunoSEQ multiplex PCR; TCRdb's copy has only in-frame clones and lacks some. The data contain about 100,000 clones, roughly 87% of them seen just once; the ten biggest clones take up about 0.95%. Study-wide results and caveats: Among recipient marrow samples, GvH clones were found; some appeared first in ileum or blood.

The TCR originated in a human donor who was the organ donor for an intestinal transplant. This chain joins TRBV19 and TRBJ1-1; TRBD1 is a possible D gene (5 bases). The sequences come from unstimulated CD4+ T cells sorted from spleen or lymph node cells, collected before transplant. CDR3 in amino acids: CATEGLNTEAFF. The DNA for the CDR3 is TGTGCCACCGAGGGGTTGAACACTGAAGCTTTCTTT.